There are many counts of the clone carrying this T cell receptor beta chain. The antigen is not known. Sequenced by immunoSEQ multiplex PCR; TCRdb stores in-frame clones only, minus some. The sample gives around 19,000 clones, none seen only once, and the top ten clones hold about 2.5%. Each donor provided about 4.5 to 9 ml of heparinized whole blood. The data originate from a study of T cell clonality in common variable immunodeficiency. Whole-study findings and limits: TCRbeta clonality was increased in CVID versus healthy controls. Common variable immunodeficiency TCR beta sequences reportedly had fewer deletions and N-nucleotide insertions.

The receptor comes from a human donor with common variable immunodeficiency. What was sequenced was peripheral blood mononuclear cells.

CDR3 bases read: TGTGCCAGCTCACTCTACCGGACAGGCGGTAATGAG. It codes for CASSLYRTGGNE. The complete CDR3 sequence is CASSLYRTGGNEQFF. The chain employs TRBV18 and TRBJ2-1, with TRBD1 matching over 7 bases. The sequenced fragment ends 3 residues before the CDR3 boundary, so the rest is inferred from the germline J gene. The CDR3 spans 15 residues. Germline values: CDR1 KGHSH, CDR2 LQKENI. The J segment lost 7 bases and the V segment lost 4 bases, leaving 10 bases of the junction unmatched.